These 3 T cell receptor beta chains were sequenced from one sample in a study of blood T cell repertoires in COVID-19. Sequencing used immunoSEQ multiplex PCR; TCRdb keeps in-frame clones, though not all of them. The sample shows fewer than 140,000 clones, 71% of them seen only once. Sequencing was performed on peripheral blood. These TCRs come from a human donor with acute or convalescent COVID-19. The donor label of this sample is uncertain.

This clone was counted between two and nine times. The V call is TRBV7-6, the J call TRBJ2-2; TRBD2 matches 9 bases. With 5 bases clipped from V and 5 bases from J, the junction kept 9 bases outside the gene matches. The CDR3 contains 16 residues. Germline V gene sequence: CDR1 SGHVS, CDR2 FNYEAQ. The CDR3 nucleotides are TGTGCCAGCAGCCCCTCTAGCGGGGTGGTGACCGGGGAGCTGTTTTTT. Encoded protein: CASSPSSGVVTGELFF.

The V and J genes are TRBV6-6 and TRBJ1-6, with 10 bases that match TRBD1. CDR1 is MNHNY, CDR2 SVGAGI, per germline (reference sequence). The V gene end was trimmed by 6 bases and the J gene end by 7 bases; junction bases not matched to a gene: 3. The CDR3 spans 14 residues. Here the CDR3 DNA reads TGTGCCAGCAGGAGGGACAGGGGAAATTCACCCCTCCACTTT. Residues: CASRRDRGNSPLHF.

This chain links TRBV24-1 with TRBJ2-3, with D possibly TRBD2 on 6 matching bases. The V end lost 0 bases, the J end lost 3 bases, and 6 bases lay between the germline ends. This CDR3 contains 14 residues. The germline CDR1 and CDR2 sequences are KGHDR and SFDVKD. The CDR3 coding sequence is TGTGCCACCAGTGATTTGCGGGGGACAGATACGCAGTATTTT. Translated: CATSDLRGTDTQYF.